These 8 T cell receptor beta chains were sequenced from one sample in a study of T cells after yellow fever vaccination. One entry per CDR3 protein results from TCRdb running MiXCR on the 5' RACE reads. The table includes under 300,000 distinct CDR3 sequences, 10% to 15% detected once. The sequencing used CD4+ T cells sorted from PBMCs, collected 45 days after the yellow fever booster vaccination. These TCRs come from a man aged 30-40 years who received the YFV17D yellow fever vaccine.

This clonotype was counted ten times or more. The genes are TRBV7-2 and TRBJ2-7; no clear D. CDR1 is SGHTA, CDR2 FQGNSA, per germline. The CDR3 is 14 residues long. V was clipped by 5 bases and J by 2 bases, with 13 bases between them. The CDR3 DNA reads TGTGCCAGCAGCCCTCCTGGACGCGCCTACGAGCAGTACTTC. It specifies CASSPPGRAYEQYF. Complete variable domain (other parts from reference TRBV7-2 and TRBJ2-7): GAGVSQSPSNKVTEKGKDVELRCDPISGHTALYWYRQSLGQGLEFLIYFQGNSAPDKSGLPSDRFSAERTGGSVSTLTIQRTQQEDSAVYLCASSPPGRAYEQYFGPGTRLTVT.

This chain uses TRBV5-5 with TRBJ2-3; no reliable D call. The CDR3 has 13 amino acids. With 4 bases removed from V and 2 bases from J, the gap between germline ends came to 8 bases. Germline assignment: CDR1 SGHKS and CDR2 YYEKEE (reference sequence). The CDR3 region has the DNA TGTGCCAGCAGCCGTCAAGTCACAGATACGCAGTATTTT. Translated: CASSRQVTDTQYF.

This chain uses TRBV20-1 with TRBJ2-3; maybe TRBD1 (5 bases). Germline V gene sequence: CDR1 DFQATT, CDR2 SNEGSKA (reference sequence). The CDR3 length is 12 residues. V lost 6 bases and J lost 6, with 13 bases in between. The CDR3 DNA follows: TGCAGTGCAACTTCCCCAGGGGATACGCAGTATTTT. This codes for CSATSPGDTQYF.

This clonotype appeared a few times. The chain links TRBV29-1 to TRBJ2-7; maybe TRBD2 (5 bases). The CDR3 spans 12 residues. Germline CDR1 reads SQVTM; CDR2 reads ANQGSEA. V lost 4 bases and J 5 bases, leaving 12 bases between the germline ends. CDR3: CSVVIQADEQYF. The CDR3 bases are TGCAGCGTTGTTATTCAAGCGGACGAGCAGTACTTC.

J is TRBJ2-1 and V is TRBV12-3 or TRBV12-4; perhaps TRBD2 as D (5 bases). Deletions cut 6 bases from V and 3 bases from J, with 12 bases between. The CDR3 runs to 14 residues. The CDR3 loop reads CASSQRRNYNEQFF. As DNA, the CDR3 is TGTGCCAGCAGCCAGCGGCGTAACTACAATGAGCAGTTCTTC.

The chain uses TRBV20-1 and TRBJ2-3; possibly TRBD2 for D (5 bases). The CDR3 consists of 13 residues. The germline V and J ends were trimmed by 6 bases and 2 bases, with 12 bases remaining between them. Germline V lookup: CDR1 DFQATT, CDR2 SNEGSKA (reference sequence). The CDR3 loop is CSAKSGLTDTQYF. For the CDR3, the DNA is TGCAGTGCCAAGAGCGGACTCACAGATACGCAGTATTTT.

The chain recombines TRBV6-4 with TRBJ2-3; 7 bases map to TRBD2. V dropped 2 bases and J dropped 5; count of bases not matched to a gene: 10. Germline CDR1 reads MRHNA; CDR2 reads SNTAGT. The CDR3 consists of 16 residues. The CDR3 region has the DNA TGTGCCAGCAGTGACCTCCTAGCGGAGGGAGGAGATACGCAGTATTTT. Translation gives CASSDLLAEGGDTQYF.

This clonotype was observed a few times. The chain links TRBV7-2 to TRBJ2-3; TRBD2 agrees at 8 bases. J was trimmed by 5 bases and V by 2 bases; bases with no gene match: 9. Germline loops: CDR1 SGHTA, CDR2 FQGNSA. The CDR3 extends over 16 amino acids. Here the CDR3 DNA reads TGTGCCAGCAGCTTAATCCCCGGGACTAGGGGAGATACGCAGTATTTT. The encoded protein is CASSLIPGTRGDTQYF.